The rows below give T cell receptor beta chains drawn from one sample of a study of Graves' ophthalmopathy and Graves' hyperthyroidism. MiXCR, run by TCRdb on the multiplex PCR reads, gives a single entry per CDR3 protein. Here the sample spans over 150,000 distinct CDR3 sequences, about 40% being singletons. Sequencing input: peripheral blood. All receptors derive from a woman between 35 and 50 years old with Graves' ophthalmopathy. The conserved cysteine and the conserved F or W are not part of the CDR3 here. Each record gives: V gene, J gene, clone size, CDR3 protein. Clone sizes are given selectively: once, few, many, or a class where the clone is expanded.

TRBV28	TRBJ2-2	many	ASSYTSGGANGELF
TRBV7-9	TRBJ2-5	many	ASSSTVRQETQY
TRBV28	TRBJ1-5	many	ASSLLAGGGNQPQH
TRBV6-1	TRBJ2-7	.	ASSPAASYEQY
TRBV27	TRBJ1-6	few	ASSLKTGEAYNSPLH
TRBV6-1	TRBJ1-2	few	ASSIRVNYGYT
TRBV11-2	TRBJ2-5	.	ASSFSGMQETQY
TRBV7-9	TRBJ2-5	many	ASSLSTETQY
TRBV6-1	TRBJ1-2	many	AHRAGGSDGYT
TRBV28	TRBJ1-2	once	ASSLLGGSGGCT
TRBV11-2	TRBJ2-7	many	ASSLGRSLSSYEQY
TRBV6-1	TRBJ2-7	.	ASSEHWNYEQY
TRBV11-2	TRBJ2-7	many	ASSLGLAGARPYEQY
TRBV28	TRBJ1-6	many	ASSVDSPLH
TRBV10-3	TRBJ1-1	once	ATGTGLLNTEAF
TRBV20-1	TRBJ2-7	many	SARDFLSLTGEQY
TRBV7-2	TRBJ1-3	.	ASSRQGAPGNTIY
TRBV19	TRBJ1-6	many	ASSVRGTYNSPLH
TRBV24-1	TRBJ2-7	many	ATSDAGQYEQY
TRBV6-1	TRBJ1-5	.	ASSVLAGGNQPQH
TRBV11-2	TRBJ2-4	.	ASSLEGRLAGGPTIRQNIQY
TRBV4-1	TRBJ1-2	.	ASGRGLGYT
TRBV6-1	TRBJ2-5	.	ASTQGTAKQETQY
TRBV11-2	TRBJ2-7	once	ASASYGTSGTYEQY
TRBV6-5	TRBJ1-1	many	ASSYWAGSRGDTEAF
TRBV28	TRBJ1-5	many	ASSYSVNQPQH
TRBV12-3/TRBV12-4	TRBJ2-7	many	ASSLAENYEQY
TRBV7-9	TRBJ1-2	many	ASSPNLHGHT
TRBV6-5	TRBJ2-2	many	ASSYGANTGGELF